The 30 T cell receptor beta chains below come from one sample, sequenced in a study of blood T cell repertoires in COVID-19. TCRdb keeps only in-frame clones here, not all; method: immunoSEQ multiplex PCR. Of about 410,000 clones in the sample, around 91% were seen once. Sequencing input: peripheral blood. The receptors originated from a woman aged 35 to 49 with COVID-19, enrolled during active disease.

This clone has a single count. This chain uses TRBV5-8 with TRBJ2-2; TRBD1 matches at 9 bases. CDR1 and CDR2 (germline): SGHTS, YDEGEE. The V and J ends lost 3 bases and 4 bases, in that order; junction bases with no gene match: 4. The CDR3 contains 15 residues. CDR3 protein: CASSSGTGLTGELFF. DNA of the CDR3: TGTGCCAGCAGCTCAGGGACAGGGCTCACCGGGGAGCTGTTTTTT.

The V and J genes are TRBV7-9 and TRBJ2-1, with TRBD1 matching 9 bases. CDR3 length: 12 amino acids. CDR1 SEHNR and CDR2 FQNEAQ come from the germline V gene (reference sequence). J gave up 15 bases and V 6 bases, and 9 bases lay outside the gene matches. The CDR3 nucleotides read TGTGCCAGCAGAGGAGTGGGGACAGGGCTGTTCTTC. Translated: CASRGVGTGLFF.

Details on this clone: Other DNA sequences from this sample encode an identical CDR3 as well. The genes are TRBV18 and TRBJ1-1; D unclear. The germline V gene encodes CDR1 KGHSH and CDR2 LQKENI. The CDR3 extends over 13 amino acids. Trimming left V 3 bases short and J 4 bases short, with 9 bases between. CDR3 bases: TGTGCCAGCTCACCCCCCAGTGGCACTGAAGCTTTCTTT. Amino acid sequence: CASSPPSGTEAFF.

The J gene is TRBJ2-5, the V gene TRBV3-1 (or the pseudogene TRBV3-2); D uncertain. V lost 0 bases, J lost 6 bases, and 8 bases lay in between. The CDR3 length is 13 residues. CDR1 LGHDT and CDR2 YNNKEL come from the germline V gene (reference sequence). CDR3 in amino acids: CASSQDRSQTQYF. CDR3 DNA sequence: TGTGCCAGCAGCCAAGATAGATCACAGACCCAGTACTTC.

The V and J genes are TRBV27 and TRBJ1-5; TRBD1 matches 7 bases. The CDR3 contains 14 residues. Germline V gene sequence: CDR1 MNHEY, CDR2 SMNVEV (reference sequence). The junction had 3 bases not matched to a gene; V was cut back by 3 bases and J by 4 bases. The CDR3 sequence is CASSFRDRNQPQHF. CDR3 sequence (DNA): TGTGCCAGCAGTTTTCGGGACAGAAATCAGCCCCAGCATTTT.

The gene calls are TRBV5-1 and TRBJ1-1; D is unclear. From germline, CDR1 is SGHRS and CDR2 YFSETQ. The V gene lost 4 bases and the J gene lost 1 base, with 17 bases spanning the gap. This CDR3 contains 16 residues. CDR3 sequence reads: CASSPPGRGPNTEAFF. DNA for the CDR3: TGCGCCAGCAGCCCCCCAGGTAGAGGGCCGAACACTGAAGCTTTCTTT.

The V gene is TRBV2, the J gene TRBJ1-1; 10 positions match TRBD1. The trim removed 7 bases at V and 10 bases at J, leaving 15 bases unmatched. Germline-derived CDR1 and CDR2 are SNHLY and FYNNEI. The CDR3 contains 15 residues. CDR3 region: CASTLKGGQGLTAFF. The CDR3 DNA reads TGTGCCAGCACCCTCAAAGGGGGACAGGGGCTTACAGCTTTCTTT.

The gene calls are TRBV10-3 and TRBJ2-7, with no clear D. The V and J ends lost 0 bases and 0 bases respectively, with 6 bases between them. This CDR3 region has 14 residues. The germline gives CDR1 ENHRY, CDR2 SYGVKD. DNA for the CDR3: TGTGCCATCAGTGAGTCCACATCCTCCTACGAGCAGTACTTC. It specifies CAISESTSSYEQYF.

The chain combines TRBV28 with TRBJ1-3; no clear D gene. The CDR3 sequence is 16 residues long. CDR1 MDHEN and CDR2 SYDVKM come from the germline V gene. The V and J ends lost 5 bases and 0 bases respectively, with 14 bases between them. CDR3 DNA sequence: TGTGCCAGCAGTCCCCAATTGGAGTTCTCTGGAAACACCATATATTTT. Amino acid sequence: CASSPQLEFSGNTIYF.

The chain links TRBV27 to TRBJ2-1; 10 positions match TRBD2. The CDR3 extends over 15 amino acids. J lost 7 bases, V lost 3 bases, and 6 bases had no gene match. Germline lookup yields CDR1 MNHEY and CDR2 SMNVEV (reference sequence). In DNA, the CDR3 is TGTGCCAGCAGTTTGAGGCTAGCGGGGGTTAATGAGCAGTTCTTC. It codes for CASSLRLAGVNEQFF.

This chain connects TRBV6-6 to TRBJ2-2, with 14 bases matching TRBD2. Germline CDR1 and CDR2: MNHNY and SVGAGI (reference sequence). With 5 bases clipped from V and 2 bases from J, the junction kept 7 bases outside the gene matches. The CDR3 length is 18 residues. The CDR3 DNA follows: TGTGCCAGCAGTCAGACTAGCGGGAGGGCCCGAAACACCGGGGAGCTGTTTTTT. It encodes CASSQTSGRARNTGELFF.

J is TRBJ1-1 and V is TRBV19; D is possibly TRBD1 (5 bases). V lost 6 bases and J lost 3, with 26 bases in between. There are 18 residues in the CDR3. CDR1 is LNHDA and CDR2 is SQIVND in the germline V gene (reference sequence). The CDR3 reads CASRRIQQIAWGDTEAFF. In DNA form, the CDR3 reads TGTGCCAGTAGAAGGATACAGCAAATCGCGTGGGGCGACACTGAAGCTTTCTTT.

The rearrangement uses TRBV19 and TRBJ2-1, with 12 bases that match TRBD2. Germline-derived CDR1 and CDR2 are LNHDA and SQIVND (reference sequence). The length of the CDR3 is 16 residues. V shed 4 bases, J shed 7 bases, and the junction held 8 bases outside the gene matches. The CDR3 bases are TGTGCCAGTAGTAAAGGGCTAGCGGGGGGGCATAATGAGCAGTTCTTC. Amino acid sequence: CASSKGLAGGHNEQFF. The full variable domain, its missing parts supplied by reference TRBV19 and TRBJ2-1, is DGGITQSPKYLFRKEGQNVTLSCEQNLNHDAMYWYRQDPGQGLRLIYYSQIVNDFQKGDIAEGYSVSREKKESFPLTVTSAQKNPTAFYLCASSKGLAGGHNEQFFGPGTRLTVL.

This clone appeared a single time. The chain combines TRBV9 with TRBJ1-3; 7 bases are a match to TRBD1. CDR3 size: 16 residues. J was trimmed by 0 bases and V by 4 bases; bases with no gene match: 7. The germline CDR1 and CDR2 sequences are SGDLS and YYNGEE. In nucleotides, the CDR3 is TGTGCCAGCAGCCTGGGACAGCCACGCTCTGGAAACACCATATATTTT. Protein: CASSLGQPRSGNTIYF.

The V and J genes are TRBV5-1 and TRBJ1-5; D unresolved. This CDR3 spans 14 amino acids. V was shortened by 4 bases and J by 3 bases, with 11 bases between the two germline ends. Germline values: CDR1 SGHRS, CDR2 YFSETQ. CDR3 amino acids: CASSPSGNNQPQHF. The CDR3 DNA is TGCGCCAGCAGCCCCTCCGGTAACAATCAGCCCCAGCATTTT.

This clone was counted a single time. The V gene is TRBV11-1, the J gene TRBJ2-1, with TRBD2 as a possible D gene (6 bases). V lost 5 bases and J 12 bases, leaving 14 bases between the germline ends. CDR3 length: 12 residues. CDR1 and CDR2 (germline): SGHAT, FQDESV (reference sequence). CDR3 coding DNA: TGTGCCAGCAGCCTAGGTGGGACTCGGCAGTTCTTC. This sequence encodes CASSLGGTRQFF.

This chain connects TRBV5-5 to TRBJ1-5; 7 bases fit TRBD1. The ends lost 4 bases at V and 2 bases at J; junction bases unmatched: 6. Germline values: CDR1 SGHKS, CDR2 YYEKEE (reference sequence). CDR3 length equals 15 residues. CDR3 coding DNA: TGTGCCAGCAGCCAGGGGGATAAGGGCAATCAGCCCCAGCATTTT. Encoded protein: CASSQGDKGNQPQHF.

The rearrangement joins TRBV18 to TRBJ1-3; 11 bases align to TRBD1. The CDR3 totals 14 residues. J lost 8 bases, V lost 3 bases, and 3 bases had no gene match. Germline V CDR1 and CDR2: KGHSH, LQKENI. CDR3 region: CASSPVGQGDTIYF. The CDR3 DNA reads as TGTGCCAGCTCACCGGTGGGACAGGGGGACACCATATATTTT.

The chain carries TRBV7-8 and TRBJ1-2; D ambiguous. From germline, CDR1 is SGHVS and CDR2 FQNEAQ. V was pared by 0 bases and J by 2 bases, with 10 bases between. The CDR3 runs to 15 residues. The DNA for the CDR3 is TGTGCCAGCAGCTTAGCGCGCACAGCCAACTATGGCTACACCTTC. It is translated as CASSLARTANYGYTF.

CDR3: CASSAPPDSNQPQHF. The CDR3 coding sequence is TGTGCCAGCAGCGCACCCCCAGATAGCAATCAGCCCCAGCATTTT. The chain employs TRBV2 and TRBJ1-5; no clear D gene. Deletions cut 6 bases from V and 0 bases from J, with 12 bases between. The CDR3 length is 15 residues. Per the germline V gene, CDR1 is SNHLY and CDR2 is FYNNEI.

This clone was counted a single time. The chain couples TRBV7-9 to TRBJ1-1, with D maybe TRBD1 (5 bases). The ends were cut back, 2 bases at V and 3 bases at J, with 7 bases in the middle. Per the germline V gene, CDR1 is SEHNR and CDR2 is FQNEAQ (reference sequence). The CDR3 length is 13 residues. CDR3 sequence reads: CASSLQGDTEAFF. In DNA, the CDR3 is TGTGCCAGCAGCTTACAAGGGGACACTGAAGCTTTCTTT.

The CDR3 DNA is TGTGCCAGCAGTTTAAACAGGGCCTATGGCTACACCTTC. It is translated as CASSLNRAYGYTF. The J gene is TRBJ1-2, the V gene TRBV12-3 or TRBV12-4, with a tentative D call TRBD1 (6 bases). Trimming left V 2 bases short and J 4 bases short, with 8 bases between. CDR3 length equals 13 residues.

The rearrangement uses TRBV9 and TRBJ2-2; 7 positions agree with TRBD2. V lost 2 bases to trimming and J lost 3 bases; unmatched junction nucleotides: 4. This CDR3 has 15 amino acids. Germline CDR1 and CDR2: SGDLS and YYNGEE. CDR3 sequence (DNA): TGTGCCAGCAGCGTGGCTAGCGGATACACCGGGGAGCTGTTTTTT. It translates to CASSVASGYTGELFF.

The chain links TRBV11-2 to TRBJ1-6; 11 bases are shared with TRBD1. The germline CDR1 and CDR2 sequences are SGHAT and FQNNGV. V was pared by 1 base and J by 8 bases, with 7 bases of the junction left unmatched. The CDR3 sequence is 17 residues long. The CDR3 bases are TGTGCCAGCAGCTTAGTTGGGACAGGGGGGCCTTATTCACCCCTCCACTTT. Translation gives CASSLVGTGGPYSPLHF.

V and J are TRBV6-2 or TRBV6-3 and TRBJ2-1; 10 bases map to TRBD2. J gave up 0 bases and V 0 bases, and 14 bases lay outside the gene matches. From germline, CDR1 is MNHEY and CDR2 SVGEGT. This CDR3 is built from 21 residues. This CDR3 is CASSYSRLAGGFKSSYNEQFF. CDR3 bases: TGTGCCAGCAGTTACTCCAGGTTAGCGGGAGGTTTCAAGAGCTCCTACAATGAGCAGTTCTTC.

The chain joins TRBV10-3 to TRBJ2-1; TRBD2 matches at 12 bases. Germline lookup yields CDR1 ENHRY and CDR2 SYGVKD. J was trimmed by 3 bases and V by 8 bases; bases with no gene match: 11. The CDR3 spans 17 residues. DNA for the CDR3: TGTGCCATCCACCCCACTAGCGGGAGGAGGGGCTACAATGAGCAGTTCTTC. It yields the protein CAIHPTSGRRGYNEQFF.

This clone was observed a single time. The chain is built from TRBV14 and TRBJ2-5; no clear D gene. The germline V and J ends were trimmed by 4 bases and 5 bases, with 11 bases remaining between them. Germline V gives CDR1 SGHDN, CDR2 FVKESK. The CDR3 spans 13 residues. The CDR3 sequence: CASSRELMETQYF. CDR3 bases: TGTGCCAGCAGCCGAGAACTTATGGAGACCCAGTACTTC.

V usage is TRBV4-1 and J usage is TRBJ2-7; D is perhaps TRBD2 (5 bases). V lost 0 bases, J lost 0 bases, and 15 bases lay in between. Germline V gene sequence: CDR1 MGHRA, CDR2 YSYEKL. The CDR3 length is 17 residues. The CDR3: CASSQDLRLASSYEQYF. The CDR3 region has the DNA TGCGCCAGCAGCCAAGATCTGAGGCTAGCTAGCTCCTACGAGCAGTACTTC.

The chain links TRBV30 to TRBJ2-2, with D perhaps matching TRBD2 (6 bases). Germline V gives CDR1 GTSNPN, CDR2 SVGIG (reference sequence). This CDR3 is 15 amino acids long. V was cut by 0 bases and J by 2 bases, with 10 bases left in between. The CDR3 sequence: CAWSVREKNTGELFF. In DNA form, the CDR3 reads TGTGCCTGGAGTGTACGGGAGAAAAACACCGGGGAGCTGTTTTTT.

The V and J genes are TRBV30 and TRBJ1-4, with 10 bases aligning to TRBD1. The CDR3 covers 14 residues. Germline values: CDR1 GTSNPN, CDR2 SVGIG (reference sequence). V lost 1 base and J lost 8; bases outside the gene matches: 4. The CDR3 coding sequence is TGTGCCTGGAGTGCCGGGACAGGGGAAGAAAAACTGTTTTTT. Translation: CAWSAGTGEEKLFF.